These T cell receptor beta chains were read from a single sample in a study of cytomegalovirus exposure and HLA in healthy donors. Assay used: immunoSEQ multiplex PCR; TCRdb lists only in-frame clones, some missing. This sample has 150,000 to 200,000 clones, with 75% found just once. Sequencing input: PBMCs. The receptor source for this set is a young man in good health and CMV-seropositive. CDR3s include the opening cysteine and the closing phenylalanine or tryptophan. A D gene is named only where the DNA matches it firmly. Clone size is not always given. Where it is, it says once, few, many or a class for expanded clones.

>TRBD2|TRBV14|TRBJ2-1|-
CASSLAGGYNEQFF
TGTGCCAGCAGCCTGGCGGGAGGTTACAATGAGCAGTTCTTC
>TRBD2|TRBV9|TRBJ2-3|-
CASSTGLAGGTDTQYF
TGTGCCAGCAGCACGGGACTAGCGGGAGGCACAGATACGCAGTATTTT
>TRBD2|TRBV28|TRBJ2-2|-
CASRIGGGTGELFF
TGTGCCAGCAGAATCGGGGGGGGAACCGGGGAGCTGTTTTTT
>-|TRBV27|TRBJ2-1|-
CASRFLSNAYNEQFF
TGTGCCAGCAGGTTTCTGAGTAACGCCTACAATGAGCAGTTCTTC
>-|TRBV5-8|TRBJ2-1|-
CASSLTSGSDEQFF
TGTGCCAGCAGCTTGACCTCAGGGTCGGATGAGCAGTTCTTC
>-|TRBV7-9|TRBJ1-1|-
CASSPLDTEAFF
TGTGCCAGCAGCCCTTTAGACACTGAAGCTTTCTTT
>TRBD1|TRBV30|TRBJ2-5|-
CAWGTGGKETQYF
TGTGCCTGGGGGACAGGGGGCAAAGAGACCCAGTACTTC
>-|TRBV18|TRBJ2-3|-
CASSPWGSTSLDTQYF
TGTGCCAGCTCACCGTGGGGAAGCACTAGTCTTGATACGCAGTATTTT
>TRBD1|TRBV10-3|TRBJ2-1|few
CAVDRGREQFF
TGTGCCGTTGACAGGGGCAGGGAGCAGTTCTTC
>TRBD2|TRBV2|TRBJ2-3|-
CASSEITSGSDTQYF
TGTGCCAGCAGTGAAATTACTAGCGGCTCGGATACGCAGTATTTT
>TRBD1|TRBV6-5|TRBJ2-7|once
CASAIGGSLEQYF
TGTGCCAGTGCGATAGGGGGCTCGCTGGAGCAGTACTTC
>-|TRBV4-1|TRBJ2-2|-
CASSQVGGRTGELFF
TGCGCCAGCAGCCAAGTGGGAGGTCGGACCGGGGAGCTGTTTTTT
>-|TRBV15|TRBJ1-1|-
CATSGQTANTEAFF
TGTGCCACCAGCGGACAGACAGCGAACACTGAAGCTTTCTTT
>-|TRBV7-3|TRBJ2-2|few
CASSFTSGLTGELFF
TGTGCCAGCAGCTTCACTAGTGGTTTGACCGGGGAGCTGTTTTTT
>TRBD2|TRBV15|TRBJ2-7|-
CATSRGLAGSYEQYF
TGTGCCACCAGCAGAGGACTAGCGGGATCCTACGAGCAGTACTTC
>-|TRBV10-2|TRBJ1-5|-
CASGEQPQHF
TGCGCCAGCGGAGAGCAGCCCCAGCATTTT
>TRBD1|TRBV19|TRBJ2-1|-
CASSKDRGRLNEQFF
TGTGCCAGTAGTAAGGACAGGGGGCGATTGAATGAGCAGTTCTTC
>-|TRBV6-1|TRBJ2-7|few
CASSQSGLGYEQYF
TGTGCCAGCAGCCAGAGCGGTCTAGGATACGAGCAGTACTTC
>TRBD1|TRBV7-9|TRBJ2-1|-
CASSRRDREFGQNEQFF
TGTGCCAGCAGCCGCCGGGACAGGGAGTTCGGGCAAAATGAGCAGTTCTTC
>TRBD1|TRBV19|TRBJ1-5|-
CASRKRQGLEPQHF
TGTGCCAGTAGGAAACGACAGGGACTGGAGCCCCAGCATTTT
>-|TRBV5-4|TRBJ2-7|once
CASSPIKGVGYEQYF
TGTGCCAGCAGCCCTATTAAGGGAGTGGGCTACGAGCAGTACTTC
>-|TRBV18|TRBJ1-1|few
CASSQSENTEAFF
TGTGCCAGCTCACAGTCAGAGAACACTGAAGCTTTCTTT
>-|TRBV7-3|TRBJ2-1|-
CASSFGGGGSYNEQFF
TGTGCCAGCAGCTTTGGAGGGGGGGGCTCCTACAATGAGCAGTTCTTC
>TRBD2|TRBV15|TRBJ2-3|-
CATSRGAGVSVDTQYF
TGTGCCACCAGCAGAGGAGCGGGGGTATCAGTAGATACGCAGTATTTT
>TRBD2|TRBV28|TRBJ2-1|-
CASNFWTSGFNEQFF
TGTGCCAGCAACTTCTGGACTAGCGGCTTCAATGAGCAGTTCTTC
>-|TRBV6-5|TRBJ1-5|-
CASSALQGSNQPQHF
TGTGCCAGCAGCGCACTTCAGGGGAGCAATCAGCCCCAGCATTTT
>-|TRBV28|TRBJ1-5|-
CASSLLVMDQPQHF
TGTGCCAGCAGTTTATTAGTCATGGATCAGCCCCAGCATTTT
>-|TRBV11-3|TRBJ2-3|-
CASSGSGYTDTQYF
TGTGCCAGCAGCGGTAGCGGATACACAGATACGCAGTATTTT
>TRBD1|TRBV5-1|TRBJ2-7|few
CASSADRVEQYF
TGCGCCAGCAGCGCAGACAGGGTCGAGCAGTACTTC
>-|TRBV5-1|TRBJ1-5|-
CASRRPGYNQPQHF
TGCGCCAGCAGGCGGCCCGGCTACAATCAGCCCCAGCATTTT
>TRBD2|TRBV5-1|TRBJ2-5|-
CASRITGGETQYF
TGCGCCAGCAGAATCACGGGAGGGGAGACCCAGTACTTC
>-|TRBV18|TRBJ1-1|few
CASSPGVGGNTEAFF
TGTGCCAGCTCACCAGGGGTTGGAGGGAACACTGAAGCTTTCTTT
>TRBD2|TRBV7-9|TRBJ2-7|once
CASSRILAGEVQYF
TGTGCCAGCAGCCGCATTCTTGCGGGAGAGGTGCAGTACTTC
>TRBD2|TRBV19|TRBJ2-1|-
CASSTITSGFYNEQFF
TGTGCCAGTAGTACTATAACTAGCGGATTTTACAATGAGCAGTTCTTC
>TRBD2|TRBV13|TRBJ2-1|-
CASSLGLIKRITSGSYEQFF
TGTGCCAGCAGCTTAGGCCTAATTAAACGCATAACTAGCGGGAGCTATGAGCAGTTCTTC
>TRBD2|TRBV7-9|TRBJ2-2|-
CASSAVGTSVTGELFF
TGTGCCAGCAGCGCCGTGGGGACTAGCGTAACCGGGGAGCTGTTTTTT
>TRBD1|TRBV4-2|TRBJ1-1|-
CASSESDRGHTEAFF
TGTGCCAGCAGCGAATCGGACAGGGGGCATACTGAAGCTTTCTTT
>TRBD2|TRBV15|TRBJ2-2|-
CATSERGLAGFTGELFF
TGTGCCACCAGCGAGAGGGGGCTAGCGGGATTTACCGGGGAGCTGTTTTTT
>TRBD2|TRBV30|TRBJ2-2|-
CAWSKLGGENGELFF
TGTGCCTGGAGTAAATTGGGAGGGGAAAATGGGGAGCTGTTTTTT
>TRBD1|TRBV12-5|TRBJ2-3|-
CASGPATGGDTDTQYF
TGTGCTAGTGGACCAGCTACAGGGGGCGACACAGATACGCAGTATTTT
>TRBD2|TRBV28|TRBJ2-1|-
CASTVAGGRGNEQFF
TGTGCCAGCACCGTTGCGGGAGGGCGAGGTAATGAGCAGTTCTTC
>TRBD1|TRBV5-1|TRBJ2-2|few
CASRVGGPPGELFF
TGCGCCAGCCGTGTAGGGGGCCCCCCCGGGGAGCTGTTTTTT
>-|TRBV2|TRBJ1-2|few
CASRRGTNYGYTF
TGTGCCAGCAGACGGGGAACTAACTATGGCTACACCTTC
>TRBD1|TRBV5-6|TRBJ1-5|few
CASSLQGAYSNQPQHF
TGTGCCAGCTCGCTCCAGGGGGCCTATAGCAATCAGCCCCAGCATTTT
>TRBD2|TRBV28|TRBJ2-1|-
CASSLWGGSSYNEQFF
TGTGCCAGCAGTTTATGGGGCGGGAGCTCTTACAATGAGCAGTTCTTC
>-|TRBV6-6|TRBJ1-1|-
CASRTGTPTEAFF
TGTGCCAGCAGGACCGGGACACCAACTGAAGCTTTCTTT
>TRBD1|TRBV30|TRBJ1-2|few
CAWSVPRDSTSIGYTF
TGTGCCTGGAGTGTACCTAGGGACAGCACGTCTATAGGCTACACCTTC
>-|TRBV14|TRBJ2-6|-
CASSHEQGANVLTF
TGTGCCAGCAGCCATGAACAGGGGGCCAACGTCCTGACTTTC
>TRBD2|TRBV7-3|TRBJ2-1|once
CASSVGLAGNEQFF
TGTGCCAGCAGCGTGGGACTAGCGGGGAATGAGCAGTTCTTC
>TRBD1|TRBV6-5|TRBJ2-7|-
CASSYAGGSHEQYF
TGTGCCAGCAGTTACGCAGGGGGCTCCCACGAGCAGTACTTC
>-|TRBV2|TRBJ1-2|-
CASSEGPGNYGYTF
TGTGCCAGCAGTGAGGGTCCGGGGAACTATGGCTACACCTTC
>TRBD2|TRBV2|TRBJ2-7|-
CASSRTSGRPPHEQYF
TGTGCCAGCAGTCGGACTAGCGGGAGGCCGCCCCACGAGCAGTACTTC
>TRBD2|TRBV9|TRBJ2-2|-
CASSDPTSGVSNTGELFF
TGTGCCAGCAGCGACCCGACTAGCGGCGTCTCGAACACCGGGGAGCTGTTTTTT
>-|TRBV2|TRBJ1-2|-
CASNHGNDGYTF
TGTGCCAGCAACCACGGGAACGATGGCTACACCTTC
>-|TRBV27|TRBJ2-2|-
CASSLRLSGTGELFF
TGTGCCAGCAGTTTACGTCTTAGCGGCACCGGGGAGCTGTTTTTT